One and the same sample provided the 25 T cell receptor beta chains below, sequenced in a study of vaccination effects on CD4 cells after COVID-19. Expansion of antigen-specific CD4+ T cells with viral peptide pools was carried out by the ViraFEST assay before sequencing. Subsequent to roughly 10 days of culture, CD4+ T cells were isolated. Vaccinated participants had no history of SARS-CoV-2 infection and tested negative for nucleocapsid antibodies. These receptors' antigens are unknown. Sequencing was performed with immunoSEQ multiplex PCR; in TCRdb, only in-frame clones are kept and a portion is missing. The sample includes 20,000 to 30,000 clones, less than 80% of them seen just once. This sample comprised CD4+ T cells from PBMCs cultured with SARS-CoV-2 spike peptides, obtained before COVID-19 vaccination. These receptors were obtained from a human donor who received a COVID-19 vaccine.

The CDR3, as DNA: TGCGCCAGCAGCCCTCCGATCTGGGCGTATGAAAAACTGTTTTTT. Its protein product is CASSPPIWAYEKLFF. V is TRBV4-1 and J is TRBJ1-4; D not certain. The CDR3 consists of 15 residues. V lost 4 bases, J lost 6 bases, and 15 bases lay in between. Germline-derived CDR1 and CDR2 are MGHRA and YSYEKL.

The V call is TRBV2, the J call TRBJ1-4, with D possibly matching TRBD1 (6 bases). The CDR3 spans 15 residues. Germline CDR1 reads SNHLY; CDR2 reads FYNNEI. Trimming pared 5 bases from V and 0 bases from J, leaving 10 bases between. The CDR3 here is CASSRTVTTNEKLFF. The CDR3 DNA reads TGTGCCAGCAGTCGGACAGTGACAACTAATGAAAAACTGTTTTTT.

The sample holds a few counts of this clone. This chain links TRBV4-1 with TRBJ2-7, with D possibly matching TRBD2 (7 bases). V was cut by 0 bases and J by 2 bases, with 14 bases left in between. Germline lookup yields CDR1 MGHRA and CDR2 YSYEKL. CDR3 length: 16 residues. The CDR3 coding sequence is TGCGCCAGCAGCCAAGAAGAGGGAGGGGGGGCCTACGAGCAGTACTTC. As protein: CASSQEEGGGAYEQYF.

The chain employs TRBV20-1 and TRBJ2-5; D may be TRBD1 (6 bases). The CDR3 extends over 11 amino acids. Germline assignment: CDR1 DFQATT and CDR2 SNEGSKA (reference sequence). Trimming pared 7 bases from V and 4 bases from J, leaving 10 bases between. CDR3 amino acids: CSGGGSETQYF. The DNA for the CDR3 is TGCAGTGGAGGGGGTTCAGAGACCCAGTACTTC.

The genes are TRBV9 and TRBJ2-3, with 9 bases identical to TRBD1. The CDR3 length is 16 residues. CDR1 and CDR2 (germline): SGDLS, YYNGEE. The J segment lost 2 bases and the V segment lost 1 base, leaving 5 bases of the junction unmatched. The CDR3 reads CASSVPRTGDTDTQYF. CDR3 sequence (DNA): TGTGCCAGCAGCGTACCCCGGACAGGGGACACAGATACGCAGTATTTT.

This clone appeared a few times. In DNA, the CDR3 is TGTGCCAGCAGTCCACGGGGTGGGGTCTACGAGCAGTACTTC. It yields the protein CASSPRGGVYEQYF. V usage is TRBV6-5 and J usage is TRBJ2-7, with a tentative D call TRBD2 (5 bases). V was trimmed by 5 bases and J by 3 bases, leaving 14 bases between them. The CDR3 sequence is 14 residues long. In germline, CDR1 is MNHEY, CDR2 SVGAGI.

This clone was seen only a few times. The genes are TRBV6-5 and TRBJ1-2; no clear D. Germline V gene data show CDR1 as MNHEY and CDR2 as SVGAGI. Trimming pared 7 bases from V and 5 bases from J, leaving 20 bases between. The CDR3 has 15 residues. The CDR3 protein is CASTLSHPAGYGYTF. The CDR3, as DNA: TGTGCCAGCACACTTTCACATCCGGCAGGTTATGGCTACACCTTC.

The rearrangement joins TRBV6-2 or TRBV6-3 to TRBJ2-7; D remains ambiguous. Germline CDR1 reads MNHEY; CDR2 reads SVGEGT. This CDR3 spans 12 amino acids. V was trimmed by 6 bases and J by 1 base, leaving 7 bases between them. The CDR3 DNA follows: TGTGCCAGCAGCCAGCTATCCTACGAGCAGTACTTC. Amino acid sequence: CASSQLSYEQYF.

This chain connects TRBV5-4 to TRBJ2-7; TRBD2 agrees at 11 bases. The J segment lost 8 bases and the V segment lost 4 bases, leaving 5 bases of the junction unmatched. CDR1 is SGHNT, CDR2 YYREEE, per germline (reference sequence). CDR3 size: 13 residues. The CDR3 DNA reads TGTGCCAGCAGCCCGGGGACTAGCGGAAAGCAGTACTTC. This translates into CASSPGTSGKQYF. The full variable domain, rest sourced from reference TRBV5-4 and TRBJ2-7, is ETGVTQSPTHLIKTRGQQVTLRCSSQSGHNTVSWYQQALGQGPQFIFQYYREEENGRGNFPPRFSGLQFPNYSSELNVNALELDDSALYLCASSPGTSGKQYFGPGTRLTVT.

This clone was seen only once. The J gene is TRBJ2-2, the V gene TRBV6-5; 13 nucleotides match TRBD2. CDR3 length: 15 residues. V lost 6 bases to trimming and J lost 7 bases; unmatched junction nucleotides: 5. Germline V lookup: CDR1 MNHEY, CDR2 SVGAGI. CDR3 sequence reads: CASSGTSGTYGELFF. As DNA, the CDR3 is TGTGCCAGCAGCGGGACTAGCGGGACTTACGGGGAGCTGTTTTTT.

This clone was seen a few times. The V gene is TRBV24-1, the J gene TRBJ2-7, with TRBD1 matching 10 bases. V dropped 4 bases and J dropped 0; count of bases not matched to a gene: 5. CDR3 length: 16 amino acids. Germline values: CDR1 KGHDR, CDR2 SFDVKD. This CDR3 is CATSDPGQGNSYEQYF. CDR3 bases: TGTGCCACCAGTGACCCGGGACAGGGGAACTCCTACGAGCAGTACTTC.

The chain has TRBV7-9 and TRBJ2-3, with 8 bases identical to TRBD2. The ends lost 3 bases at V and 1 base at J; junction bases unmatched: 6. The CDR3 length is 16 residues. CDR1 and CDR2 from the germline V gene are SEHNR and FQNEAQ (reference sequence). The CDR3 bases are TGTGCCAGCAGCTTGGTTATACTAGCGGGCACAGATACGCAGTATTTT. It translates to CASSLVILAGTDTQYF.

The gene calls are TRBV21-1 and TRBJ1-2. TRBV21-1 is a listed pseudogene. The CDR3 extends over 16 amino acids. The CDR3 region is CASSKRGGGRSQGYTF. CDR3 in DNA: TGTGCCAGCAGCAAAAGAGGGGGGGGGCGCTCTCAAGGCTACACCTTC.

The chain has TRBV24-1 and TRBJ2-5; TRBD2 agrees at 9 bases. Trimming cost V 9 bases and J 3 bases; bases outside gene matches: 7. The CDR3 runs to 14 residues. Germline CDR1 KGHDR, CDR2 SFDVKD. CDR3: CATRSGGQKETQYF. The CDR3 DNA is TGTGCCACCCGTAGCGGGGGCCAAAAAGAGACCCAGTACTTC.

The CDR3 is CASSRLGENTEAFF. The CDR3 DNA follows: TGTGCCAGCAGCCGCTTGGGGGAGAACACTGAAGCTTTCTTT. V gene TRBV3-1 (or the pseudogene TRBV3-2) combines with J gene TRBJ1-1; D is perhaps TRBD1 (5 bases). CDR1 and CDR2 (germline): LGHDT, YNNKEL (reference sequence). The CDR3 runs 14 residues. The V end was cut by 4 bases, the J end by 1 base, with 10 bases between.

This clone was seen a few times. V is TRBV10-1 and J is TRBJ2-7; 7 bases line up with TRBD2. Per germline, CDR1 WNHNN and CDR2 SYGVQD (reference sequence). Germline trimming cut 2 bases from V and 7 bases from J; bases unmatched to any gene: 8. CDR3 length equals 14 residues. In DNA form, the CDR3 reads TGCGCCAGCAGTGAGGAGGGAGGGCCTCTGGAGCAGTACTTC. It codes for CASSEEGGPLEQYF.

The CDR3 reads CASSPQDRGTEAFF. CDR3 DNA: TGTGCCAGCTCACCACAGGACAGGGGCACTGAAGCTTTCTTT. The chain employs TRBV18 and TRBJ1-1; TRBD1 matches 9 bases. V was clipped by 1 base and J by 4 bases; unmatched bases: 1. There are 14 residues in the CDR3. The germline V gene encodes CDR1 KGHSH and CDR2 LQKENI. Looking up the rest from reference TRBV18 and TRBJ1-1 gives the full variable domain: NAGVMQNPRHLVRRRGQEARLRCSPMKGHSHVYWYRQLPEEGLKFMVYLQKENIIDESGMPKERFSAEFPKEGPSILRIQQVVRGDSAAYFCASSPQDRGTEAFFGQGTRLTVV.

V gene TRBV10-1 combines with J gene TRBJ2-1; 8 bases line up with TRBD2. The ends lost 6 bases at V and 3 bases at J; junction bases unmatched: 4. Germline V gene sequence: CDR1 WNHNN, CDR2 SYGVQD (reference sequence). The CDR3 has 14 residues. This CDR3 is CASSPGTSYNEQFF. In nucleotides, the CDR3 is TGCGCCAGCAGCCCCGGGACTAGCTACAATGAGCAGTTCTTC.

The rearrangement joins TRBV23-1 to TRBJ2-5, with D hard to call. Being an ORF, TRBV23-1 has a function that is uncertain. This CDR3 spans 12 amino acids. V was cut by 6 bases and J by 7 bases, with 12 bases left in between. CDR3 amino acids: CASSGQRRTQYF. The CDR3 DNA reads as TGCGCCAGCAGCGGCCAGCGCCGGACCCAGTACTTC.

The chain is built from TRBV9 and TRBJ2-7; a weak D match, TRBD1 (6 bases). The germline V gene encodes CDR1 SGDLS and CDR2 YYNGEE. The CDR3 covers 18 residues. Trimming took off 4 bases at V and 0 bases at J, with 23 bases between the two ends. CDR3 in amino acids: CASSPTSQGSRSSYEQYF. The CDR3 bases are TGTGCCAGCAGCCCGACGTCACAGGGCTCACGGAGCTCCTACGAGCAGTACTTC.

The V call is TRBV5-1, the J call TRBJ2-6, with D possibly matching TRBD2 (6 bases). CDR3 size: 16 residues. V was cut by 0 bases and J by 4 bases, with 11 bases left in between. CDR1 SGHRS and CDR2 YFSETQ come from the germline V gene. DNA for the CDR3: TGCGCCAGCAGCTTGGTCGGGGGATCCGGGGCCAACGTCCTGACTTTC. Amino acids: CASSLVGGSGANVLTF.

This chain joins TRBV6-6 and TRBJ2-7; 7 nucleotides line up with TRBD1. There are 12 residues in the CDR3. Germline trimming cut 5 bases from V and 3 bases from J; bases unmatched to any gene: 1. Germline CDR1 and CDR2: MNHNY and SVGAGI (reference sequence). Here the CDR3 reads CASSRDSYEQYF. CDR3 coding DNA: TGTGCCAGCAGTAGGGACAGCTACGAGCAGTACTTC.

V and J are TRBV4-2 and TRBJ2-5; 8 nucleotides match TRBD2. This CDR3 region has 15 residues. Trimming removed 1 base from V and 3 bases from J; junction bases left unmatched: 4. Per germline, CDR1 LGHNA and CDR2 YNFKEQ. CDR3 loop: CASSQGTSPEETQYF. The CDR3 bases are TGTGCCAGCAGCCAAGGGACTAGCCCAGAAGAGACCCAGTACTTC.

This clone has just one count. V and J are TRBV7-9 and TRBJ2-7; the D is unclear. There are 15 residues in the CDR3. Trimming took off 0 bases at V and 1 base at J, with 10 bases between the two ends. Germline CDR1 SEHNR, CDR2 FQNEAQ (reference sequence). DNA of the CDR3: TGTGCCAGCAGCTTAGCGCTGTGGGAATCCTACGAGCAGTACTTC. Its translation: CASSLALWESYEQYF.

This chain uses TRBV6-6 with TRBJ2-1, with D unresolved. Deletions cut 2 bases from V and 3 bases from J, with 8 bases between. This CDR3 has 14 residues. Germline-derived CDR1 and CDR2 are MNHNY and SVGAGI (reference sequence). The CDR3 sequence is CASSYEDRYNEQFF. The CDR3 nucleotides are TGTGCCAGCAGTTACGAGGATCGCTACAATGAGCAGTTCTTC.